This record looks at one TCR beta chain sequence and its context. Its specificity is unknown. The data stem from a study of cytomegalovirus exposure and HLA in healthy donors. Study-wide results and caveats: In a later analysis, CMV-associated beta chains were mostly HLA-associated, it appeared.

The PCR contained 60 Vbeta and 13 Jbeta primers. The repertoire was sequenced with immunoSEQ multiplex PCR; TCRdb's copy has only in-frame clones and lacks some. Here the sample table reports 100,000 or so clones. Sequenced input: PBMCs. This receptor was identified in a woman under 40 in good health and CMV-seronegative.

In DNA form, the CDR3 reads TGTGCCAGCAGTTATACAGGGGGAAACTATGGCTACACCTTC. It specifies CASSYTGGNYGYTF. The V and J genes are TRBV6-6 and TRBJ1-2, with 8 positions matching TRBD1. Trimming removed 3 bases from V and 2 bases from J; junction bases left unmatched: 2. The CDR3 length is 14 residues. Germline lookup yields CDR1 MNHNY and CDR2 SVGAGI (reference sequence).